The 7 T cell receptor beta chains presented below share a single source sample, sequenced in a study of blood T cell repertoires in COVID-19. Sequencing used immunoSEQ multiplex PCR; TCRdb keeps in-frame clones, though not all of them. This table has 150,000 to 200,000 clones, 70% to 90% appearing once. The sequencing input was PBMCs or T cells enriched from blood (not recorded which). The receptors were sampled from a man aged 35 to 55 who had recovered from COVID-19.

The rearrangement uses TRBV20-1 and TRBJ2-5; possibly TRBD1 for D (5 bases). Per the germline V gene, CDR1 is DFQATT and CDR2 is SNEGSKA (reference sequence). V was shortened by 6 bases and J by 7 bases, with 12 bases between the two germline ends. The length of the CDR3 is 11 residues. Here the CDR3 reads CSAFTQGTQYF. CDR3 in DNA: TGCAGTGCGTTCACGCAGGGGACCCAGTACTTC.

This rearrangement joins TRBV7-9 to TRBJ1-2; a possible D gene is TRBD1 (6 bases). The CDR3 length is 13 residues. Trimming shortened V by 5 bases and J by 1 base, and 8 bases separated the two germline ends. Germline values: CDR1 SEHNR, CDR2 FQNEAQ (reference sequence). In nucleotides, the CDR3 is TGTGCCAGCAGCCCGGACAGTAACTATGGCTACACCTTC. Translating gives CASSPDSNYGYTF.

The rearrangement links TRBV19 to TRBJ2-5; D not resolved. The CDR3 is 15 residues long. Germline CDR1 reads LNHDA; CDR2 reads SQIVND (reference sequence). The V end lost 5 bases, the J end lost 5 bases, and 18 bases lay between the germline ends. The CDR3 bases are TGTGCCAGTAGTCCCACTATGACGGTGCTGGAGACCCAGTACTTC. Translation gives CASSPTMTVLETQYF.

The genes are TRBV18 and TRBJ2-7, with 10 bases identical to TRBD1. The CDR3 is 14 amino acids. Looked up from germline, CDR1 is KGHSH and CDR2 is LQKENI. After removal of 0 bases from V and 5 bases from J, the junction contained 1 base not matched to a gene. As DNA, the CDR3 is TGTGCCAGCTCACCACCGGGACAGGGGAACGAGCAGTACGTC. This encodes CASSPPGQGNEQYV.

This clone was found once. The rearrangement links TRBV18 to TRBJ1-2; a weak D match, TRBD1 (5 bases). Germline loops: CDR1 KGHSH, CDR2 LQKENI. This CDR3 is 13 amino acids long. With 4 bases removed from V and 4 bases from J, the gap between germline ends came to 10 bases. DNA for the CDR3: TGTGCCAGCTCACGGGGCCTAAGCTATGGCTACACCTTC. Protein product: CASSRGLSYGYTF.

The chain employs TRBV4-1 and TRBJ1-2, with TRBD1 matching over 7 bases. The CDR3 is 16 amino acids. V was clipped by 1 base and J by 8 bases; unmatched bases: 13. CDR1 MGHRA and CDR2 YSYEKL come from the germline V gene. CDR3 DNA sequence: TGCGCCAGCAGCCAAGCCCCGGGACAGCCGTTGAGGGGCTACACCTTC. Translated, it gives CASSQAPGQPLRGYTF.

This clone was detected once. The CDR3 loop reads CASSRRRDTNTGELFF. The CDR3 nucleotides are TGTGCCAGCAGCAGAAGACGGGATACGAACACCGGGGAGCTGTTTTTT. The chain is built from TRBV9 and TRBJ2-2, with a weak D call TRBD2 (5 bases). The CDR3 is made up of 16 amino acids. Trimming shortened V by 4 bases and J by 0 bases, and 13 bases separated the two germline ends. The V gene's germline CDR1 is SGDLS and CDR2 YYNGEE.